This TCR beta chain was recorded in a study of OX40 agonist ivuxolimab in advanced cancers. For the study at large: A male proportion of approximately 83% was recorded, with mean age about 60 years and range about 23 to 90. Regarding the study as a whole: There was clonal expansion of CD4+ and CD8+ blood T cells by week 6 at 0.1 to 3.0 mg/kg. There were also nonresponders showing low normalized T-cell clonal expansion.

The V segment lost 6 bases and the J segment 7 bases; nucleotides outside the gene matches: 8. The CDR3 totals 14 residues. Germline V gives CDR1 SNHLY, CDR2 FYNNEI. A history of autoimmune disease or systemic immunosuppression excluded patients. Measured with immunoSEQ multiplex PCR; TCRdb has only the in-frame clones, and not every one. The sample consists of about 27,000 clones, 80% to 85% of them appearing once. Note on this clone: Its target is unknown.

V gene TRBV2 combines with J gene TRBJ2-1; 8 nucleotides match TRBD2. The sequences come from CD4+ or CD8+ T cells sorted from blood, collected in a trial of the OX40 agonist ivuxolimab. The TCR sequence derives from an adult with an advanced solid tumor such as melanoma, head and neck, liver or kidney cancer. CDR3 sequence (DNA): TGTGCCAGCAGGGGAGCGGGAGTGGGGAATGAGCAGTTCTTC. As protein: CASRGAGVGNEQFF.